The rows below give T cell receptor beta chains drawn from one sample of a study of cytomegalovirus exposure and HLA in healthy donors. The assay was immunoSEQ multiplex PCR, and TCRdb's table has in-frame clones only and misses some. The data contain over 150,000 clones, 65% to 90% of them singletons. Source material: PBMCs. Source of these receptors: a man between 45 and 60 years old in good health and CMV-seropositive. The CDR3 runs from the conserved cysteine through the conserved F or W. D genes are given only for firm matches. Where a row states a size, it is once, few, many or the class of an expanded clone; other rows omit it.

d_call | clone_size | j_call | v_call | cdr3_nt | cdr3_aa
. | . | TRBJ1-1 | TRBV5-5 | TGTGCCACCACCGGCAAAGGAGAATTGAACACTGAAGCTTTCTTT | CATTGKGELNTEAFF
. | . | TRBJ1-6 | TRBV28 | TGTGCCAGCAGTTCACCTAGTTCCTATAATTCACCCCTCCACTTT | CASSSPSSYNSPLHF
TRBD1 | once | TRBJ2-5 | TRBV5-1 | TGCGCCAGCAGCTGGGACAGTCGGGAGACCCAGTACTTC | CASSWDSRETQYF
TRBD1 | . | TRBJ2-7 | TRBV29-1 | TGCAGCGTTGTTCGGGGACAGGGATACTACGAGCAGTACTTC | CSVVRGQGYYEQYF
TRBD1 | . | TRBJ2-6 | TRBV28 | TGTGCCAGCAGTTCCGGACAGGGAAAATCTGGGGCCAACGTCCTGACTTTC | CASSSGQGKSGANVLTF
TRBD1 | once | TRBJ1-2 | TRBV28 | TGTGCCAGCCAACTTGCGGGACAGAATTATGGCTACACCTTC | CASQLAGQNYGYTF
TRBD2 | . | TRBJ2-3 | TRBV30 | TGTGCCTGGCGCACAACTAGCGGGGGGACAGATACGCAGTATTTT | CAWRTTSGGTDTQYF
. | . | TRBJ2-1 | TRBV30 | TGTGCCTTTTCAGGGCCTCTGGTCAATGAGCAGTTCTTC | CAFSGPLVNEQFF
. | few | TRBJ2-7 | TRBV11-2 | TGTGCCAGCAGCCCCTGGCAGGGCCGGGACGAGCAGTACTTC | CASSPWQGRDEQYF
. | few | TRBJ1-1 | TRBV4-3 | TGCGCCAGCAGCCAAGACCTGGGGGGATTCGGGGCTTTCTTT | CASSQDLGGFGAFF
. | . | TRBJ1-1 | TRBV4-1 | TGCGCCAGCGGCCAGCCCGGCACTGAAGCTTTCTTT | CASGQPGTEAFF
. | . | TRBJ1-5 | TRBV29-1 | TGCAGCGCCGGGGGGGGAGGTCAGCCCCAGCATTTT | CSAGGGGQPQHF